A single sample gave rise to the 26 T cell receptor beta chains below, sequenced in a study of OX40 agonist ivuxolimab in advanced cancers. The data were produced by immunoSEQ multiplex PCR, yet TCRdb's version contains in-frame clones alone and is incomplete. The table records under 85,000 clones, roughly 87% of them present only once. Sequencing was performed on CD4+ or CD8+ T cells sorted from blood, taken in a trial of the OX40 agonist ivuxolimab. The receptors here all came from an adult with an advanced solid tumor such as melanoma, head and neck, liver or kidney cancer.

The chain links TRBV2 to TRBJ1-4, with D possibly matching TRBD1 (5 bases). The CDR3 covers 15 residues. Germline lookup yields CDR1 SNHLY and CDR2 FYNNEI. The V end was cut by 7 bases, the J end by 0 bases, with 12 bases between. CDR3 bases: TGTGCCAGCACTAAACAGGAGACAACTAATGAAAAACTGTTTTTT. This gives the protein CASTKQETTNEKLFF. Full variable domain (missing parts from reference TRBV2 and TRBJ1-4): EPEVTQTPSHQVTQMGQEVILRCVPISNHLYFYWYRQILGQKVEFLVSFYNNEISEKSEIFDDQFSVERPDGSNFTLKIRSTKLEDSAMYFCASTKQETTNEKLFFGSGTQLSVL.

This chain uses TRBV6-5 with TRBJ2-7; no definite D call. V shed 5 bases and J shed 4 bases, with 12 bases lying between them. The germline V gene encodes CDR1 MNHEY and CDR2 SVGAGI. This CDR3 spans 13 amino acids. CDR3 DNA sequence: TGTGCCAGCAGTCCTCATTCTGGTTACGAGCAGTACTTC. The encoded protein is CASSPHSGYEQYF.

The chain combines TRBV7-2 with TRBJ1-4; 7 bases line up with TRBD1. After removal of 2 bases from V and 5 bases from J, the junction contained 5 bases not matched to a gene. There are 15 residues in the CDR3. The germline V gene has CDR1 SGHTA and CDR2 FQGNSA. The CDR3: CASSLTGQMNEKLFF. The CDR3 nucleotides read TGTGCCAGCAGCTTAACGGGACAGATGAATGAAAAACTGTTTTTT.

The chain is built from TRBV27 and TRBJ1-2; the D gene is possibly TRBD1 (6 bases). Trimming removed 6 bases at V and 6 bases at J, with 29 bases between. Germline CDR1 MNHEY, CDR2 SMNVEV (reference sequence). The CDR3 totals 18 residues. DNA of the CDR3: TGTGCCAGCAGCGAAACTACAAAAGGGGGGGCGCGTCGGCATGGCTACACCTTC. Its translation: CASSETTKGGARRHGYTF.

The table lists this clone with a count of one. V usage is TRBV18 and J usage is TRBJ2-3, with D perhaps given as TRBD1 or TRBD2 (5 bases each). CDR3 length: 17 residues. Germline V gene lookup returns CDR1 KGHSH and CDR2 LQKENI. V shed 2 bases and J shed 1 base, with 16 bases lying between them. The CDR3 nucleotides are TGTGCCAGCTCACCAGTCAACCCACCGGGACGCACAGATACGCAGTATTTT. Translation: CASSPVNPPGRTDTQYF.

This clone has just a few counts. V usage is TRBV7-9 and J usage is TRBJ1-5; D is perhaps TRBD1 (5 bases). Per the germline V gene, CDR1 is SEHNR and CDR2 is FQNEAQ (reference sequence). V lost 5 bases to trimming and J lost 9 bases, with 11 bases between them. This CDR3 has 12 amino acids. CDR3 protein: CASSPGDRPQHF. Written as DNA, the CDR3 is TGTGCCAGCAGCCCGGGGGATCGGCCCCAGCATTTT.

This sequence joins TRBV7-9 and TRBJ2-7; D unclear. Germline V gene sequence: CDR1 SEHNR, CDR2 FQNEAQ (reference sequence). The germline V and J ends were trimmed by 4 bases and 6 bases, with 16 bases remaining between them. The CDR3 covers 14 residues. CDR3 region: CASSSLWTSPEQYF. In DNA, the CDR3 is TGTGCCAGCAGCTCTCTTTGGACCTCGCCCGAGCAGTACTTC.

The V gene is TRBV20-1, the J gene TRBJ1-1; D gene uncertain. CDR1 is DFQATT and CDR2 is SNEGSKA in the germline V gene (reference sequence). V was pared by 6 bases and J by 5 bases, with 10 bases between. The CDR3 is 11 amino acids. The CDR3 nucleotides read TGCAGTGCCCCGCGACGGACTGAAGCTTTCTTT. Its protein product is CSAPRRTEAFF.

This chain joins TRBV16 and TRBJ2-7; maybe TRBD2 (5 bases). The germline CDR1 and CDR2 sequences are KGHSY and FQNENV. The CDR3 sequence is 16 residues long. V lost 3 bases, J lost 6 bases, and 21 bases lay in between. CDR3 protein: CASSHVGGPIEIEQYF. DNA of the CDR3: TGTGCCAGCAGCCACGTAGGCGGGCCCATCGAAATCGAGCAGTACTTC.

The chain combines TRBV19 with TRBJ2-1; perhaps TRBD1 as D (6 bases). Deletions cut 4 bases from V and 6 bases from J, with 13 bases between. The germline V gene encodes CDR1 LNHDA and CDR2 SQIVND (reference sequence). The CDR3 covers 14 residues. This chain's CDR3 is CASSNQQGVNEQFF. The CDR3 DNA sequence: TGTGCCAGTAGTAATCAACAGGGTGTCAATGAGCAGTTCTTC.

V usage is TRBV30 and J usage is TRBJ1-4; 7 nucleotides match TRBD1. The CDR3 consists of 14 residues. Trimming took 1 base from V and 11 from J; bases not matched to a gene: 10. The germline V gene has CDR1 GTSNPN and CDR2 SVGIG (reference sequence). The CDR3 loop is CAWSELQGTRKLFF. CDR3 bases: TGTGCCTGGAGTGAATTACAGGGGACTCGTAAACTGTTTTTT. Full variable domain (rest looked up from reference TRBV30 and TRBJ1-4): SQTIHQWPATLVQPVGSPLSLECTVEGTSNPNLYWYRQAAGRGLQLLFYSVGIGQISSEVPQNLSASRPQDRQFILSSKKLLLSDSGFYLCAWSELQGTRKLFFGSGTQLSVL.

J is TRBJ2-3 and V is TRBV11-3; 9 bases match TRBD1. The germline gives CDR1 SGHNT, CDR2 YENEEA. J lost 0 bases, V lost 1 base, and 2 bases had no gene match. This CDR3 spans 16 amino acids. This chain's CDR3 is CASSLGDRESTDTQYF. CDR3 bases: TGTGCCAGCAGCTTAGGGGACAGGGAAAGCACAGATACGCAGTATTTT.

This CDR3 is CASSLAGPGETQYF. CDR3 DNA sequence: TGCGCCAGCAGCTTGGCCGGACCAGGGGAGACCCAGTACTTC. This chain connects TRBV5-1 to TRBJ2-5, with a weak D call TRBD1 (5 bases). The V gene's germline CDR1 is SGHRS and CDR2 YFSETQ. V was pared by 0 bases and J by 5 bases, with 11 bases between. The CDR3 runs 14 residues.

The V and J genes are TRBV28 and TRBJ1-2; D is possibly TRBD1 (6 bases). V was cut by 6 bases and J by 1 base, with 18 bases left in between. Germline V gene sequence: CDR1 MDHEN, CDR2 SYDVKM. The CDR3 length is 16 residues. CDR3 nucleotides: TGTGCCAGCAGCTGGGGGCAGGGGCCTAATAACTATGGCTACACCTTC. It translates to CASSWGQGPNNYGYTF.

V usage is TRBV18 and J usage is TRBJ1-1; D perhaps matches TRBD1 (5 bases). Per germline, CDR1 KGHSH and CDR2 LQKENI. This CDR3 region has 14 residues. Trimming took 3 bases from V and 5 from J, leaving 13 bases between them. The CDR3 DNA is TGTGCCAGCTCACCCTCCGGGTGGGGGACTGAAGCTTTCTTT. Amino acids: CASSPSGWGTEAFF.

Comments on this clone: The junction shows a germline mismatch at one end, possibly a read error. The J gene is TRBJ2-5, the V gene TRBV5-4; possibly TRBD1 or TRBD2 for D (6 bases each). CDR3 length equals 15 residues. Germline V gives CDR1 SGHNT, CDR2 YYREEE (reference sequence). CDR3 DNA: TGTGCCAGCAGATTGGGGGGCAGCGGCCAGGGGACCCAGTACTTC. This gives the protein CASRLGGSGQGTQYF. The whole variable domain, filled in from reference TRBV5-4 and TRBJ2-5, reads ETGVTQSPTHLIKTRGQQVTLRCSSQSGHNTVSWYQQALGQGPQFIFQYYREEENGRGNFPPRFSGLQFPNYSSELNVNALELDDSALYLCASRLGGSGQGTQYFGPGTRLLVL.

The chain has TRBV5-1 and TRBJ1-6; TRBD1 matches 7 bases. In germline, CDR1 is SGHRS, CDR2 YFSETQ. Trimming at V came to 0 bases and at J to 7 bases, leaving 4 bases not matched to a gene. CDR3 length: 15 amino acids. CDR3 nucleotide sequence: TGCGCCAGCAGCTTGGAAGGGGGCCGCAATTCACCCCTCCACTTT. Its protein product is CASSLEGGRNSPLHF.

A few counts support this clone. This sequence joins TRBV28 and TRBJ2-7; D may be TRBD2 (6 bases). V was pared by 7 bases and J by 0 bases, with 10 bases between. This CDR3 has 13 residues. Looked up from germline, CDR1 is MDHEN and CDR2 is SYDVKM. The CDR3 sequence is CASTPGSSYEQYF. CDR3 coding DNA: TGTGCCAGCACCCCCGGGAGCTCCTACGAGCAGTACTTC. The full variable domain, completed using reference TRBV28 and TRBJ2-7, is DVKVTQSSRYLVKRTGEKVFLECVQDMDHENMFWYRQDPGLGLRLIYFSYDVKMKEKGDIPEGYSVSREKKERFSLILESASTNQTSMYLCASTPGSSYEQYFGPGTRLTVT.

The chain recombines TRBV7-3 with TRBJ2-7; 7 bases agree with TRBD2. CDR3 size: 14 residues. V trimming: 3 bases; J trimming: 3 bases; junction bases outside the gene matches: 5. In germline, CDR1 is SGHTA, CDR2 FQGTGA. The CDR3 DNA reads TGTGCCAGCAGCTTGGCTAGCGGAAGCTACGAGCAGTACTTC. Translating gives CASSLASGSYEQYF.

The chain carries TRBV29-1 and TRBJ2-1; TRBD1 might be the D (6 bases). CDR1 is SQVTM, CDR2 ANQGSEA, per germline. The CDR3 loop spans 13 amino acids. V was trimmed by 7 bases and J by 0 bases, leaving 10 bases between them. In DNA, the CDR3 is TGCAGCGGGACAGCGTTCTCCTACAATGAGCAGTTCTTC. The encoded protein is CSGTAFSYNEQFF.

This CDR3 reads CAWSVPSHGGEKLFF. DNA of the CDR3: TGTGCCTGGAGTGTACCCTCACATGGGGGCGAAAAACTGTTTTTT. The genes are TRBV30 and TRBJ1-4, with a weak D call TRBD1 (6 bases). The CDR3 is made up of 15 amino acids. Trimming took 0 bases from V and 8 from J, leaving 16 bases between them. Germline CDR1 GTSNPN, CDR2 SVGIG (reference sequence).

This chain links TRBV15 with TRBJ1-4, with 7 bases lining up with TRBD1. Trimming took 0 bases from V and 0 from J; bases not matched to a gene: 4. This CDR3 has 17 amino acids. Germline CDR1 LNHNV, CDR2 YYDKDF (reference sequence). In DNA, the CDR3 is TGTGCCACCAGCAGAGATTACGGGACAGCAACTAATGAAAAACTGTTTTTT. Translating it yields CATSRDYGTATNEKLFF. Full variable domain (outside the CDR3, taken from reference TRBV15 and TRBJ1-4): DAMVIQNPRYQVTQFGKPVTLSCSQTLNHNVMYWYQQKSSQAPKLLFHYYDKDFNNEADTPDNFQSRRPNTSFCFLDIRSPGLGDTAMYLCATSRDYGTATNEKLFFGSGTQLSVL.

V and J are TRBV19 and TRBJ2-3; possibly TRBD1 or TRBD2 for D (5 bases each). The V and J ends lost 5 bases and 4 bases respectively, with 19 bases between them. CDR1 LNHDA and CDR2 SQIVND come from the germline V gene (reference sequence). This CDR3 has 16 residues. Here the CDR3 DNA reads TGTGCCAGTAGTCCGGGACGGCTCAAGCCCTCAGATACGCAGTATTTT. Residues: CASSPGRLKPSDTQYF.

The chain combines TRBV7-9 with TRBJ2-1, with 7 nucleotides matching TRBD2. Germline assignment: CDR1 SEHNR and CDR2 FQNEAQ (reference sequence). This CDR3 spans 17 amino acids. V dropped 1 base and J dropped 0; count of bases not matched to a gene: 6. The CDR3 region is CASSLVGGGSSYNEQFF. The CDR3 DNA reads as TGTGCCAGCAGCTTAGTGGGCGGCGGGAGCTCCTACAATGAGCAGTTCTTC.

The V call is TRBV11-3, the J call TRBJ2-1; 10 bases are shared with TRBD2. V shed 5 bases and J 7 bases; nucleotides not matched to a gene: 20. Per the germline V gene, CDR1 is SGHNT and CDR2 is YENEEA. CDR3 size: 19 residues. CDR3 residues: CASSATGSGRDRSGNEQFF. The CDR3 DNA reads TGTGCCAGCAGCGCGACCGGGAGCGGGAGGGACCGGAGCGGGAATGAGCAGTTCTTC.

The gene calls are TRBV6-1 and TRBJ1-1; D may be TRBD1 (5 bases). The CDR3 totals 13 residues. CDR1 and CDR2 from the germline V gene are MNHNS and SASEGT. Trimming pared 4 bases from V and 5 bases from J, leaving 11 bases between. The CDR3 protein is CASSGEGRTEAFF. CDR3 in DNA: TGTGCCAGCAGTGGAGAGGGGCGAACTGAAGCTTTCTTT.